One sample yielded the 22 T cell receptor beta chains listed below, sequenced in a study of T cell responses to AZD1222 COVID-19 vaccine. TCRdb keeps only in-frame clones here, not all; method: immunoSEQ multiplex PCR. The table has 110,000 or so clones, around nine tenths seen once. The sample in question was peripheral blood, obtained 28 days after the second AZD1222 dose. Receptor source: an adult who received the AZD1222 COVID-19 vaccine.

The genes are TRBV6-5 and TRBJ2-1; a possible D gene is TRBD2 (5 bases). V gave up 4 bases and J gave up 0 bases, with 10 bases separating them. Germline CDR1 MNHEY, CDR2 SVGAGI. The CDR3 loop spans 15 amino acids. CDR3 DNA sequence: TGTGCCAGCAGTTTTCTGGGAGACTCCTACAATGAGCAGTTCTTC. Translated, it gives CASSFLGDSYNEQFF.

The chain's CDR3 is CASSQQANQPQHF. The CDR3 nucleotides read TGTGCCAGCAGTCAACAGGCAAATCAGCCCCAGCATTTT. V is TRBV12-3 or TRBV12-4 and J is TRBJ1-5, with D perhaps matching TRBD1 (5 bases). Trimming took 5 bases from V and 4 from J, leaving 9 bases between them. This CDR3 is 13 amino acids long.

V gene TRBV27 combines with J gene TRBJ1-3; maybe TRBD1 (5 bases). The CDR3 contains 15 residues. Trimming pared 4 bases from V and 0 bases from J, leaving 10 bases between. In germline, CDR1 is MNHEY, CDR2 SMNVEV (reference sequence). This CDR3 is CASSSGRASGNTIYF. CDR3 sequence (DNA): TGTGCCAGCAGTTCAGGCAGGGCCTCTGGAAACACCATATATTTT.

V and J are TRBV28 and TRBJ1-5; no firm D call. V lost 4 bases to trimming and J lost 3 bases, with 4 bases between them. CDR3 length: 12 amino acids. Germline V lookup: CDR1 MDHEN, CDR2 SYDVKM. The CDR3 here is CASSSTNQPQHF. The CDR3 DNA sequence: TGTGCCAGCAGTTCAACCAATCAGCCCCAGCATTTT.

CDR3 sequence (DNA): TGTGCCAGCAGTTACCCGGGACGGACCTACGAGCAGTACTTC. It yields the protein CASSYPGRTYEQYF. The V gene is TRBV6-5, the J gene TRBJ2-7; either TRBD1 or TRBD2 may fit D (5 bases each). Trimming pared 2 bases from V and 2 bases from J, leaving 10 bases between. CDR1 MNHEY and CDR2 SVGAGI come from the germline V gene. This CDR3 region has 14 residues.

The CDR3 is CASTPLVPAGVTDTQYF. As DNA, the CDR3 is TGTGCCAGCACCCCTCTAGTCCCAGCGGGAGTAACAGATACGCAGTATTTT. The V gene is TRBV28, the J gene TRBJ2-3; 8 positions match TRBD2. V was clipped by 7 bases and J by 3 bases; unmatched bases: 15. Germline CDR1 MDHEN, CDR2 SYDVKM. The CDR3 extends over 17 amino acids.

V and J are TRBV30 and TRBJ1-2; D unresolved. With 4 bases removed from V and 5 bases from J, the gap between germline ends came to 8 bases. This CDR3 spans 11 amino acids. From germline, CDR1 is GTSNPN and CDR2 SVGIG (reference sequence). The CDR3 sequence: CAWNAGYGYTF. The CDR3 bases are TGTGCCTGGAATGCCGGGTATGGCTACACCTTC.

The sample holds a few counts of this clone. The chain carries TRBV27 and TRBJ2-7; no firm D call. CDR3 length equals 12 residues. V dropped 5 bases and J dropped 1 base, with 6 bases sitting between them. The germline gives CDR1 MNHEY, CDR2 SMNVEV (reference sequence). The CDR3 loop reads CASSPGSYEQYF. CDR3 bases: TGTGCCAGCAGTCCTGGGTCCTACGAGCAGTACTTC.

This clone has a single count. The genes are TRBV5-6 and TRBJ1-1; no definite D call. V dropped 2 bases and J dropped 0 bases, with 5 bases sitting between them. The V gene's germline CDR1 is SGHDT and CDR2 YYEEEE. This CDR3 is built from 13 residues. The CDR3: CASSFGLNTEAFF. CDR3 sequence (DNA): TGTGCCAGCAGCTTTGGACTGAACACTGAAGCTTTCTTT.

V gene TRBV2 combines with J gene TRBJ1-2; unclear D gene. The CDR3 sequence is 15 residues long. Germline CDR1 SNHLY, CDR2 FYNNEI. V lost 5 bases and J lost 0, with 13 bases in between. The CDR3 DNA reads as TGTGCCAGCAGTACTCGACTCAGAGCTAACTATGGCTACACCTTC. Translating gives CASSTRLRANYGYTF.

J is TRBJ2-3 and V is TRBV7-8, with D uncertain. Trimming cost V 1 base and J 7 bases, with 9 bases left between them. Germline-derived CDR1 and CDR2 are SGHVS and FQNEAQ. This CDR3 spans 13 amino acids. This chain's CDR3 is CASSLDTPNTQYF. Written as DNA, the CDR3 is TGTGCCAGCAGCTTAGATACGCCGAATACGCAGTATTTT.

This clone showed up just a few times. V usage is TRBV4-1 and J usage is TRBJ1-4; 7 nucleotides line up with TRBD1. Losses at the gene ends were 5 bases for V and 8 bases for J; bases not matched to a gene: 14. This CDR3 contains 16 residues. From germline, CDR1 is MGHRA and CDR2 YSYEKL. The CDR3, as DNA: TGCGCCAGCAGCAACTCGCCAGGGGGACTGAGGGAAAAACTGTTTTTT. It codes for CASSNSPGGLREKLFF.

As to this clone: The junction departs from the called germline gene at one end, perhaps through a read error. V gene TRBV5-5 combines with J gene TRBJ1-1; D not resolved. The germline V gene encodes CDR1 SGHKS and CDR2 YYEKEE (reference sequence). The CDR3 is made up of 15 amino acids. CDR3 region: CANSRAAIMNTEAFF. In DNA form, the CDR3 reads TGTGCCAACAGCCGGGCAGCTATCATGAACACTGAAGCTTTCTTT.

The chain is built from TRBV6-5 and TRBJ1-2; TRBD1 aligns across 8 bases. This CDR3 spans 15 amino acids. The V segment lost 6 bases and the J segment 4 bases; nucleotides outside the gene matches: 10. Germline V gene data show CDR1 as MNHEY and CDR2 as SVGAGI. The DNA of the CDR3 is TGTGCCAGCAGCTCCGGGACAGGAGAAGTCTATGGCTACACCTTC. Its protein is CASSSGTGEVYGYTF.

The chain combines TRBV6-2 or TRBV6-3 with TRBJ2-1, with 7 bases matching TRBD1. The CDR3 has 16 residues. Germline V lookup: CDR1 MNHEY, CDR2 SVGEGT. With V trimmed by 4 bases and J by 0 bases, 6 bases remained unmatched. CDR3 bases: TGTGCCAGCAGTTCCTCGACAGGGTCCTCCTACAATGAGCAGTTCTTC. This codes for CASSSSTGSSYNEQFF.

This CDR3 reads CASSLNWDREYGYTF. The CDR3 DNA is TGTGCCAGCAGTTTAAACTGGGACAGGGAGTATGGCTACACCTTC. The chain has TRBV2 and TRBJ1-2; 9 nucleotides match TRBD1. This CDR3 has 15 residues. J lost 5 bases, V lost 5 bases, and 9 bases had no gene match. Germline V gene lookup returns CDR1 SNHLY and CDR2 FYNNEI.

The chain combines TRBV11-1 with TRBJ2-7; the match to TRBD2 covers 10 bases. CDR3 length: 15 residues. J was trimmed by 2 bases and V by 2 bases; bases with no gene match: 3. Germline CDR1 SGHAT, CDR2 FQDESV (reference sequence). Here the CDR3 reads CASSLRSGGAYEQYF. In nucleotides, the CDR3 is TGTGCCAGCAGCTTACGGAGCGGGGGGGCCTACGAGCAGTACTTC.

This chain links TRBV4-2 with TRBJ2-1, with 8 bases that match TRBD2. The CDR3 covers 13 residues. V dropped 4 bases and J dropped 7; count of bases not matched to a gene: 3. Germline V lookup: CDR1 LGHNA, CDR2 YNFKEQ. As DNA, the CDR3 is TGTGCCAGCAGCCGGACGGGGGGGAATGAGCAGTTCTTC. Its protein is CASSRTGGNEQFF.

This chain connects TRBV10-3 to TRBJ2-7; TRBD1 might be the D (6 bases). This CDR3 spans 13 amino acids. Deletions cut 5 bases from V and 3 bases from J, with 11 bases between. Looked up from germline, CDR1 is ENHRY and CDR2 is SYGVKD. The CDR3 here is CAISFRQDYEQYF. CDR3 sequence (DNA): TGTGCCATCAGTTTTAGACAGGACTACGAGCAGTACTTC.

The chain couples TRBV6-1 to TRBJ1-2, with D possibly matching TRBD1 (5 bases). Trimming removed 3 bases from V and 2 bases from J, with 19 bases in between. The germline gives CDR1 MNHNS, CDR2 SASEGT. CDR3 size: 17 residues. CDR3 nucleotide sequence: TGTGCCAGCAGTGACCTGGGGAGGGCCGAGGGGAACTATGGCTACACCTTC. This gives the protein CASSDLGRAEGNYGYTF.

This CDR3 is CASSTSGFSDTQYF. The CDR3 nucleotides are TGTGCCAGCAGCACGAGCGGGTTTTCAGATACGCAGTATTTT. The genes are TRBV9 and TRBJ2-3; tentatively, D is TRBD2 (6 bases). V was clipped by 4 bases and J by 4 bases, with 13 bases between them. Per the germline V gene, CDR1 is SGDLS and CDR2 is YYNGEE. This CDR3 contains 14 residues.

V gene TRBV10-3 combines with J gene TRBJ2-2; 9 positions agree with TRBD1. Germline CDR1 ENHRY, CDR2 SYGVKD. After removal of 4 bases from V and 6 bases from J, the junction contained 12 bases not matched to a gene. The length of the CDR3 is 17 residues. The CDR3 DNA is TGTGCCATCAGTGGGGAAGGACAGGGGAACAAAGCCGGGGAGCTGTTTTTT. Amino acid sequence: CAISGEGQGNKAGELFF.